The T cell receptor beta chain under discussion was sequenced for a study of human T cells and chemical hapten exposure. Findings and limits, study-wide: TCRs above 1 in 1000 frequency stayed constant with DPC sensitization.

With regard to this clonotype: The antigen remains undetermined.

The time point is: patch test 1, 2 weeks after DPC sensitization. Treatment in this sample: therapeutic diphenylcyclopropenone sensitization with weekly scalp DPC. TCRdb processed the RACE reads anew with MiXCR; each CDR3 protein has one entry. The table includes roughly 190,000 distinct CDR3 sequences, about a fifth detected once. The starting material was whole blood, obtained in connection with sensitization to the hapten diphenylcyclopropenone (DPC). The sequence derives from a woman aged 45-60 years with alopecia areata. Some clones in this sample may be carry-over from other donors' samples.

The chain's CDR3 is CASSIGDRVWQPQHF. As DNA, the CDR3 is TGTGCCAGTAGTATTGGGGACAGAGTATGGCAGCCCCAGCATTTT. The chain uses TRBV19 and TRBJ1-5; 7 positions agree with TRBD1. The CDR3 length is 15 residues. Germline V gene data show CDR1 as LNHDA and CDR2 as SQIVND (reference sequence). Losses at the gene ends were 3 bases for V and 7 bases for J; bases not matched to a gene: 9.